One and the same sample provided the 9 T cell receptor beta chains below, sequenced in a study of control samples from healthy donors and cancer patients. Assay: immunoSEQ multiplex PCR; the TCRdb copy retains only in-frame clones and omits some. The table records about 130,000 clones, about 95% of them present only once. Sequencing used blood. Source of these receptors: a man aged 30 to 39 in good health.

The chain combines TRBV11-2 with TRBJ1-1; no firm D call. CDR3 length: 12 amino acids. The V end was cut by 3 bases, the J end by 5 bases, with 7 bases between. Germline V gene data show CDR1 as SGHAT and CDR2 as FQNNGV. CDR3 nucleotides: TGTGCCAGCAGCTTTATTCAAACTGAAGCTTTCTTT. Its protein is CASSFIQTEAFF.

V usage is TRBV29-1 and J usage is TRBJ2-2; no definite D call. Germline CDR1 reads SQVTM; CDR2 reads ANQGSEA. CDR3 length equals 12 residues. Trimming left V 4 bases short and J 6 bases short, with 9 bases between. The CDR3 protein is CSVVGNPGELFF. CDR3 coding DNA: TGCAGCGTTGTAGGGAATCCCGGGGAGCTGTTTTTT.

This clone was seen a single time. The CDR3 DNA follows: TGTGCCAGCAGCGTAGTAGCGGGGGGGTTATCAGGGGAGCTGTTTTTT. This translates into CASSVVAGGLSGELFF. The J gene is TRBJ2-2, the V gene TRBV9; TRBD2 agrees at 11 bases. The trim removed 0 bases at V and 8 bases at J, leaving 6 bases unmatched. The CDR3 contains 16 residues. Germline assignment: CDR1 SGDLS and CDR2 YYNGEE.

The chain combines TRBV5-1 with TRBJ2-5; the match to TRBD2 covers 8 bases. The V gene's germline CDR1 is SGHRS and CDR2 YFSETQ. Germline trimming cut 1 base from V and 5 bases from J; bases unmatched to any gene: 7. This CDR3 has 15 residues. CDR3 DNA: TGCGCCAGCAGCTTGTCCTCGGGGGGGTTCGAGACCCAGTACTTC. Amino acids: CASSLSSGGFETQYF. The entire variable domain, with the rest obtained from reference TRBV5-1 and TRBJ2-5, is as follows: KAGVTQTPRYLIKTRGQQVTLSCSPISGHRSVSWYQQTPGQGLQFLFEYFSETQRNKGNFPGRFSGRQFSNSRSEMNVSTLELGDSALYLCASSLSSGGFETQYFGPGTRLLVL.

This clone was found once. The rearrangement uses TRBV13 and TRBJ2-1, with 9 bases identical to TRBD2. This CDR3 contains 15 residues. Germline assignment: CDR1 PRHDT and CDR2 FYEKMQ (reference sequence). The V and J ends lost 4 bases and 6 bases, in that order; junction bases with no gene match: 7. CDR3 sequence: CASSSGLAGSNEQFF. DNA for the CDR3: TGTGCCAGCAGCTCGGGACTAGCAGGTTCCAATGAGCAGTTCTTC.

V usage is TRBV30 and J usage is TRBJ1-1; a weak D match, TRBD1 (6 bases). CDR3 length: 14 residues. The germline V gene encodes CDR1 GTSNPN and CDR2 SVGIG (reference sequence). V lost 3 bases, J lost 9 bases, and 20 bases lay in between. The CDR3 DNA follows: TGTGCCTGGAGCGCACTGCACAGGGAAGCTAAAGCTTTCTTT. This encodes CAWSALHREAKAFF.

DNA of the CDR3: TGTGCCAGCAGCTTAGTGTCCGCAGGGCTGCAACCCCTCCACTTT. It yields the protein CASSLVSAGLQPLHF. The V call is TRBV11-2, the J call TRBJ1-6; a possible D gene is TRBD1 (5 bases). Germline V gene sequence: CDR1 SGHAT, CDR2 FQNNGV. The germline V and J ends were trimmed by 1 base and 12 bases, with 16 bases remaining between them. This CDR3 is 15 amino acids long. Full variable domain (rest looked up from reference TRBV11-2 and TRBJ1-6): EAGVAQSPRYKIIEKRQSVAFWCNPISGHATLYWYQQILGQGPKLLIQFQNNGVVDDSQLPKDRFSAERLKGVDSTLKIQPAKLEDSAVYLCASSLVSAGLQPLHFGNGTRLTVT.

The chain joins TRBV5-5 to TRBJ1-2, with D possibly being TRBD1 (6 bases). The length of the CDR3 is 15 residues. V shed 6 bases and J shed 4 bases, with 19 bases lying between them. From germline, CDR1 is SGHKS and CDR2 YYEKEE (reference sequence). DNA for the CDR3: TGTGCCAGCACCTTCCGTGCAGGGGCTTCCTATGGCTACACCTTC. Translated: CASTFRAGASYGYTF.

The rearrangement joins TRBV28 to TRBJ1-1, with D hard to call. The CDR3 covers 15 residues. Trimming shortened V by 3 bases and J by 1 base, and 12 bases separated the two germline ends. Per germline, CDR1 MDHEN and CDR2 SYDVKM. CDR3 coding DNA: TGTGCCAGCAGTTTTCTAACATCTCCGAACACTGAAGCTTTCTTT. Translating it yields CASSFLTSPNTEAFF. Full variable domain (remainder filled in from reference TRBV28 and TRBJ1-1): DVKVTQSSRYLVKRTGEKVFLECVQDMDHENMFWYRQDPGLGLRLIYFSYDVKMKEKGDIPEGYSVSREKKERFSLILESASTNQTSMYLCASSFLTSPNTEAFFGQGTRLTVV.